The text below deals with one TCR beta chain. Antigen: not known. This record comes from a study of siplizumab effects on memory and regulatory T cells. In three donor pairs, unstimulated naive, memory, effector memory and TEMRA subsets were sequenced. V lost 5 bases to trimming and J lost 4 bases; unmatched junction nucleotides: 5. There are 14 residues in the CDR3. CDR1 is SNHLY and CDR2 is FYNNEI in the germline V gene. Study results and caveats: Of the proliferating CD4+ or CD8+ clones, roughly 75-97% lacked a naive or memory phenotype that could be assigned. The diversity of naive T cells seemed greater than that of memory cells, and their alloresponse contribution seemed major.

Every sample had some 100,000 of its TCR templates assayed. Libraries were prepared by immunoSEQ multiplex PCR; TCRdb keeps only in-frame clonotypes and omits some of them. The table records some 100,000 clones, approximately 96% of them present only once. The source of this sequence is a human donor in good health. Sequencing used naive CD4+ T cells sorted from blood. The chain carries TRBV2 and TRBJ2-7; 10 nucleotides match TRBD1. CDR3 coding DNA: TGTGCCAGCAGTAAGGACAGGGGGGGGTACGAGCAGTACTTC. Translating it yields CASSKDRGGYEQYF.